This T cell receptor beta chain appears in the sequencing data of a study of T cells expressing NK-cell markers (dated by TCRdb to about 2020). Some background on the complete study: In sorted CD3+CD56+NKG2C+, CD3+CD56+NKG2C- and CD3+CD56-NKG2C+ T-cell subsets from several donors, TCR beta-chain repertoires were profiled. Among the eight sequenced donors, only one was HCMV-seronegative, while the other seven were HCMV-seropositive. Randomly selected healthy volunteers, three men and five women, were used as the eight sequenced donors. Sequencing of the libraries produced 2 x 150 bp reads on Illumina HiSeq 2000/2500, MiSeq or NextSeq.

Data came from an Illumina HiSeq 2000. The TCR beta cDNA libraries were made using 5'RACE template switching, a step that added both a universal primer site and unique molecular identifiers. Synthesis of cDNA was primed from the TCR beta constant segment and was followed by two consecutive PCR amplification steps. The original methods were these. MIGEC was used to demultiplex reads and group reads by UMI, and MiTCR was used to assemble and quantify clonotypes. To exclude erroneous sequences, only TCR cDNA sequences supported by at least two reads were retained. The tcR package was used for downstream repertoire analysis, with clonotypes matched between fractions based on CDR3 nucleotide sequence plus V segment. VDJmatch was used to annotate antigen specificity against VDJdb, with one amino acid substitution allowed in CDR3. After the reads were reprocessed by TCRdb, one entry was made per CDR3 protein sequence, with no DNA. None of the V and J calls come from the authors' own analysis; TCRdb made them. The sample table gives 3,000 to 3,500 distinct CDR3 sequences. 80% to 90% of the sample belongs to the ten largest clones.

Summary of the overall study and its limitations: In over 5 donors, the dominant CD3+CD56+NKG2C+ clonotypes were among the top 10 CD8+ clonotypes and accounted for 1.0-7.0% of CD8+ T cells. Those dominant clonotypes were again the most abundant among CD3+CD56-NKG2C+ cells in a few donors, at about 25-60.1%. Whether the expanded NKG2C-expressing T cell clones were specific for HCMV antigens remained unclear.

HCMV-specific IgG was detected in serum with a commercial ELISA kit to determine HCMV serostatus. Ficoll density gradient centrifugation was used to isolate peripheral blood mononuclear cells from blood. From its cysteine to its phenylalanine, the CDR3 spans 15 amino acids. No DNA is given. The germline V gene supplies CDR1 MGHRA and CDR2 YSYEKL. Note on this clonotype: Its binding antigen is unknown.

The receptor comes from a man aged 18-70 years in good health. The chain is made from TRBV4-1 and TRBJ1-1; the D call of TRBD1 rests on TCRdb alone, since no DNA is present to check it. Sequencing used blood T cells: a sorted CD56 or NKG2C T cell subset, CD4+ or CD8+ T cells, or bulk PBMC T cells (not recorded which). This receptor has the CDR3 CASSQWDRMNTEAFF.